This T cell receptor (beta chain) was profiled in a study of brain T cells in children with intractable seizures. Overall study results and limits: Only CDR3 sequence similarity suggested viral specificity, without known HCMV serostatus.

As to this clone: Its antigen remains unknown.

Sequencing used immunoSEQ multiplex PCR; TCRdb keeps in-frame clones, though not all of them. There are about 76,000 clones in the sample; roughly 91% occur only once, and about 1.4% lies in the top ten. At least one anti-epileptic drug was given before surgery. The receptor comes from a boy in the first two years of life with tuberous sclerosis and intractable seizures. The specimen comprised peripheral blood, sampled at surgery.

The CDR3 loop reads CASSLMGKGQPQHF. The CDR3 DNA is TGTGCCAGCAGTTTAATGGGGAAAGGGCAGCCCCAGCATTTT. The V gene is TRBV27, the J gene TRBJ1-5; D remains unclear. The CDR3 extends over 14 amino acids. Trimming took off 2 bases at V and 7 bases at J, with 12 bases between the two ends. The germline V gene encodes CDR1 MNHEY and CDR2 SMNVEV (reference sequence).